This record covers a single T cell receptor beta chain. The data were taken from a study of cytotoxic CD8 clonotypes in ibrutinib-treated CLL. Sequenced by immunoSEQ multiplex PCR; TCRdb stores in-frame clones only, minus some. The data contain about 120,000 clones, approximately 58% of them singletons. The TCR comes from a human donor with chronic lymphocytic leukemia. The specimen was PBMCs, collected after 24 months of ibrutinib treatment.

Here the CDR3 DNA reads TGTGCCAGTACCCCTTGGGGAGCCGGGCAGCCCCAGCATTTT. Translating gives CASTPWGAGQPQHF. The chain couples TRBV7-6 to TRBJ1-5; D ambiguous. The CDR3 is 14 amino acids. Per germline, CDR1 SGHVS and CDR2 FNYEAQ. Trimming left V 9 bases short and J 7 bases short, with 19 bases between.